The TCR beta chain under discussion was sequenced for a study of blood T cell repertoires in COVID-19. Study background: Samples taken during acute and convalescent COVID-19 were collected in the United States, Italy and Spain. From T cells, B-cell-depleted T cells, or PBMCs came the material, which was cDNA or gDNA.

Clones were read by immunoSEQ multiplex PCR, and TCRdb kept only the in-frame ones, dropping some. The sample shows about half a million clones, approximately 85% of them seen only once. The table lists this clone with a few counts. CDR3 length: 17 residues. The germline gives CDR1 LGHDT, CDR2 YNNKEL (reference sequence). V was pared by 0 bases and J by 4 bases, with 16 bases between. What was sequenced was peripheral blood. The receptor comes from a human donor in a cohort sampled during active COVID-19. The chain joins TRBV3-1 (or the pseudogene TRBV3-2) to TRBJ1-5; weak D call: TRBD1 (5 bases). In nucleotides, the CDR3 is TGTGCCAGCAGCCAAGATAAGGAGAACAGGACGAATCAGCCCCAGCATTTT. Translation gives CASSQDKENRTNQPQHF.